This is a list of T cell receptor beta chains from one sample in a study of monozygotic twins with inflammatory bowel disease. After re-calling the 5' RACE reads, TCRdb lists one entry per CDR3 protein, DNA absent. This sample's table has 330,000 or so distinct CDR3 sequences. Sequencing was performed on blood. These receptors originate from a human donor with ulcerative colitis or Crohn's disease, or a healthy co-twin of an affected twin (not recorded which). Each CDR3 is given with its conserved first and last residue.

v_call	cdr3_length	j_call	cdr3_aa
TRBV27	15	TRBJ1-3	CASRKDGASGNTIYF
TRBV7-8	16	TRBJ2-5	CASSSLAGLGGETQYF
TRBV12-3/TRBV12-4	14	TRBJ2-7	CASNRRPSSYEQYF
TRBV6-5	15	TRBJ1-3	CASSYGRQGRNTIYF
TRBV5-4	16	TRBJ2-1	CASSLDAIRSYNEQFF
TRBV6-2/TRBV6-3	16	TRBJ1-6	CASSYRMSGDNSPLHF
TRBV5-1	14	TRBJ2-5	CASSPGTGEETQYF
TRBV9	15	TRBJ1-5	CASSTHGTGNQPQHF
TRBV20-1	14	TRBJ2-7	CSAEIAGSSYEQYF
TRBV5-1	15	TRBJ1-5	CASSLNTGGNQPQHF
TRBV27	18	TRBJ2-1	CASKSGLAGGLRTYEQFF
TRBV20-1	14	TRBJ1-5	CSAGRQGQRQPQHF
TRBV27	14	TRBJ2-7	CASSFGTHAYEQYF
TRBV21-1	17	TRBJ2-5	CASSLHPNPGVGETQYF
TRBV2	16	TRBJ2-7	CASRRGLAGASYEQYF
TRBV7-8	14	TRBJ2-5	CASSLPRGKETQYF
TRBV3-1	13	TRBJ1-5	CASSQETGQPQHF
TRBV20-1	13	TRBJ2-7	CSAPKGAADEQYF
TRBV7-8	19	TRBJ2-1	CASSLGSAGSTPYYNEQFF
TRBV6-6	14	TRBJ1-6	CASSRQERTSPLHF